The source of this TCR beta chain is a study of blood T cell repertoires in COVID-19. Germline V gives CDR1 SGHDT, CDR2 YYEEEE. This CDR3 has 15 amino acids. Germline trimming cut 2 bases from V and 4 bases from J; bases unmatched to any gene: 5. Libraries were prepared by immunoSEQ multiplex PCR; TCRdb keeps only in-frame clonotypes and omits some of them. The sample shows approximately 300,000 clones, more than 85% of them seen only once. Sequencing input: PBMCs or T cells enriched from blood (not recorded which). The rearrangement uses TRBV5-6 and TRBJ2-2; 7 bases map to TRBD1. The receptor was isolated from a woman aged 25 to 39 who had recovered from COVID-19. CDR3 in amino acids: CASSLQGSRTGELFF. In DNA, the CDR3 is TGTGCCAGCAGCTTACAGGGGTCTCGCACCGGGGAGCTGTTTTTT.